The sample holds many counts of the clone carrying this T cell receptor beta chain. The CDR3 spans 15 residues. Germline CDR1 reads SGHTA; CDR2 reads FQGNSA. V lost 5 bases, J lost 7 bases, and 11 bases stayed unmatched. TCRdb reanalysed the RT-PCR reads using MiXCR and keeps one entry per CDR3 protein. The data hold 650,000 to 800,000 distinct CDR3 sequences, with 13% to 15% observed a single time. This clonotype was obtained from a female donor in good health, serving as a healthy control. The chain combines TRBV7-2 with TRBJ2-7, with TRBD2 identical over 10 bases. Sequencing input: memory CD4+ T cells from blood. CDR3 protein: CASSLGAGGPREQYF. The CDR3 nucleotides read TGTGCCAGCAGCCTAGGAGCGGGAGGGCCTAGAGAGCAGTACTTC.